This T cell receptor (beta chain) was identified in a study of T cells in Graves' hyperthyroidism and ophthalmopathy. From RNA transcripts, TCR beta CDR3 regions were amplified. The TCR CDR3 was amplified in a first-round RT-PCR using the HTBI primer set. TCRdb re-derived calls from the multiplex PCR reads in MiXCR, one entry per CDR3 protein. The sample includes over 700,000 distinct CDR3 sequences, 15% to 20% of them seen just once. Germline CDR1 and CDR2: LGHDT and YNNKEL (reference sequence). The CDR3 extends over 13 amino acids. V gave up 7 bases and J gave up 5 bases, with 14 bases separating them.

This clonotype originated in a woman aged 50 to 60 with Graves' hyperthyroidism that later progressed to Graves' ophthalmopathy. The V and J genes are TRBV3-1 and TRBJ2-5; D unresolved. Sequenced sample: blood. CDR3 nucleotides: TGTGCCAGCACCGGTGGAGCCTTGGAGACCCAGTACTTC. Its translation: CASTGGALETQYF.